This TCR beta chain was observed in a study of CD8+CD57+ T cells in acquired aplastic anemia. Study information: Where healthy donors were concerned, CD4+ cells averaged about 11 million reads. Study-level results: Some 30 was the count of CD8+ CDR3 sequences that patients shared with controls. Significance was not reached for CD8+ Simpson's diversity between patients and controls.

Genomic DNA served as template for TCR beta VDJ and CDR3 profiling. Each CDR3 protein is one row after TCRdb ran MiXCR on the reads. The profile shows about 180,000 distinct CDR3 sequences, 40% to 55% of them singletons. A word on this clonotype: Its antigen is undetermined.

The CDR3 totals 13 residues. With 10 bases removed from V and 1 base from J, the gap between germline ends came to 12 bases. Germline V gene data show CDR1 as SGHTA and CDR2 as FQGTGA. Sequenced sample: sorted CD4+, CD8+, or CD8+CD57+ T cells (not recorded which) from PBMCs. This TCR was sampled from a human donor in good health. The V gene is TRBV7-3, the J gene TRBJ2-3, with D unclear. The CDR3: CAITGLGTDTQYF. In nucleotides, the CDR3 is TGTGCCATCACGGGCCTAGGCACAGATACGCAGTATTTT.